This TCR beta chain stems from a study of monozygotic twins with inflammatory bowel disease. Study results and limitations: IBD patients displayed reduced TCRbeta diversity (inverse Simpson) when set against healthy co-twins. No separation of different T cell subtypes was possible.

Each donor supplied about 2.5 ml of blood. Whole-blood total RNA was extracted without T cell sorting. In the case of this clonotype: Antigen specificity is unknown.

The CDR3 consists of 13 residues. CDR1 is MDHEN and CDR2 is SYDVKM in the germline V gene. One entry per CDR3 protein, without DNA, is what TCRdb gives after re-calling the 5' RACE reads. This sample carries approximately 340,000 distinct CDR3 sequences, with around 2% going to the ten biggest clones. The sequencing input was blood. The sequence was obtained from a human donor with ulcerative colitis or Crohn's disease, or a healthy co-twin of an affected twin (not recorded which). The chain recombines TRBV28 with TRBJ2-6. This chain's CDR3 is CASRSVGANVLTF.